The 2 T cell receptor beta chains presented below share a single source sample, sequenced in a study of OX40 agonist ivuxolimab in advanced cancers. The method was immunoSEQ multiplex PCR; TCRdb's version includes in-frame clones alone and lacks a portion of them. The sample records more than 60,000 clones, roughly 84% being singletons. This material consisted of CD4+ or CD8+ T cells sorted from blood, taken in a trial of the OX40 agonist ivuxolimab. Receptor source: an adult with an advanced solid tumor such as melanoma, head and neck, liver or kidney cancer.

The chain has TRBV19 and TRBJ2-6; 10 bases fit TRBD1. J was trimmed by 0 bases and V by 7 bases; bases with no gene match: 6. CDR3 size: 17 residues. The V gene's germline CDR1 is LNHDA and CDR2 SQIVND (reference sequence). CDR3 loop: CASKRTGGSSGANVLTF. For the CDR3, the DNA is TGTGCCAGTAAGAGGACAGGGGGTAGCTCTGGGGCCAACGTCCTGACTTTC.

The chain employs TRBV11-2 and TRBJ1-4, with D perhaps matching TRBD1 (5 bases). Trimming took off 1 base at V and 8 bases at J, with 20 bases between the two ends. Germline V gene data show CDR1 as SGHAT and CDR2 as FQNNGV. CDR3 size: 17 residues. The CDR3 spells CASSLVRTGGSGEKLFF. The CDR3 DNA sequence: TGTGCCAGCAGCTTAGTAAGAACAGGAGGGAGTGGAGAAAAACTGTTTTTT.